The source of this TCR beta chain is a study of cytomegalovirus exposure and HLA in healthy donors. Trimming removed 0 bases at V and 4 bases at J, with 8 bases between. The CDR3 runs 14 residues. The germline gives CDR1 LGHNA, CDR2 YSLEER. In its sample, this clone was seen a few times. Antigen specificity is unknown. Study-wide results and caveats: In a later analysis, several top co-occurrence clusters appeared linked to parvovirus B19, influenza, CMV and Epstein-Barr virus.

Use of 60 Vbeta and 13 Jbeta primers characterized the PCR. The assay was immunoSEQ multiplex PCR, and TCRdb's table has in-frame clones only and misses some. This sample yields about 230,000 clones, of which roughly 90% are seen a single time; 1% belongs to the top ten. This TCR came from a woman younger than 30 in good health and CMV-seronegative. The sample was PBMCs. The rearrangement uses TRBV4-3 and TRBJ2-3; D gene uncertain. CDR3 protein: CASSQDVLSDTQYF. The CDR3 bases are TGCGCCAGCAGCCAAGATGTTCTGTCAGATACGCAGTATTTT.